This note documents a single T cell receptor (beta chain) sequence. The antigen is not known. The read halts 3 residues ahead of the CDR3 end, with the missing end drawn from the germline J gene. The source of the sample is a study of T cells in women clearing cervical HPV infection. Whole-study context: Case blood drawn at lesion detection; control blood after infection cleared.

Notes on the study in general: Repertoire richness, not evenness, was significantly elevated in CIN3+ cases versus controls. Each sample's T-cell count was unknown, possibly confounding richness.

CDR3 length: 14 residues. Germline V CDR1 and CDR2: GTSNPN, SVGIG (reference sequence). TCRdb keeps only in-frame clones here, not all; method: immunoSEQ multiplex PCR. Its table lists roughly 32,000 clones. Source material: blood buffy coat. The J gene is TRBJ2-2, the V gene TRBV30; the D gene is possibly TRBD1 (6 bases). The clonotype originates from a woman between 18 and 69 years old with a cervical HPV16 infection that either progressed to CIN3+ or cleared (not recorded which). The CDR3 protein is CAWSDRVPHEKLFF. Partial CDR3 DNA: TGTGCCTGGAGTGACAGGGTTCCTCATGAAAAG.